These 3 T cell receptor beta chains originate from one sample sequenced in a study of cytomegalovirus exposure and HLA in healthy donors. 60 Vbeta and 13 Jbeta primers were used in PCR. Clones were sequenced by immunoSEQ multiplex PCR, and TCRdb holds only the in-frame ones, with some missing. The table lists 150,000 or so clones, roughly 80% of them singletons. Material: PBMCs. Receptors were obtained from a man between 35 and 55 years old in good health and CMV-seropositive.

This clone was counted a single time. The chain is built from TRBV19 and TRBJ2-1, with D possibly being TRBD1 (6 bases). V lost 7 bases and J lost 2, with 21 bases in between. The CDR3 length is 17 residues. The germline gives CDR1 LNHDA, CDR2 SQIVND (reference sequence). In DNA, the CDR3 is TGTGCCAGTACTGGCGTGATCCGGGACATCCCCTACAATGAGCAGTTCTTC. This codes for CASTGVIRDIPYNEQFF.

The chain couples TRBV5-6 to TRBJ1-3; D gene uncertain. V was shortened by 4 bases and J by 0 bases, with 8 bases between the two germline ends. The CDR3 consists of 14 residues. From germline, CDR1 is SGHDT and CDR2 YYEEEE. CDR3 residues: CASSPVSSGNTIYF. CDR3 nucleotides: TGTGCCAGCAGCCCAGTCTCCTCTGGAAACACCATATATTTT.

With regard to this clone: A junction boundary mismatches the germline segment, possibly from a read error. The V gene is TRBV7-9, the J gene TRBJ1-1; D perhaps matches TRBD1 (6 bases). Germline CDR1 is SEHNR and CDR2 is FQNEAQ (reference sequence). The CDR3 has 15 residues. The CDR3: CTSSPGQPPNTEAFF. The DNA of the CDR3 is TGTACCAGCAGCCCGGGACAACCCCCTAACACTGAAGCTTTCTTT.